The text below deals with one T cell receptor (beta chain). Antigen specificity is unknown. This likely comes from a read error, as the CDR3 has no conserved phenylalanine or tryptophan at its end. Trimming at V came to 5 bases and at J to 3 bases, leaving 6 bases not matched to a gene. This CDR3 is built from 15 residues. The germline V gene has CDR1 MDHEN and CDR2 SYDVKM. In the PCR, 60 Vbeta and 13 Jbeta primers were used. In the study's own analysis: A later analysis counted some 87 million unique TCR beta chains, around 10 million shared. Clones were sequenced by immunoSEQ multiplex PCR, and TCRdb holds only the in-frame ones, with some missing. The V and J calls and clone size are taken from that table; D and trimming were inferred from the DNA. Here the sample spans more than 95,000 clones, roughly 9.1% being singletons. The data stem from a study of cytomegalovirus exposure and HLA in healthy donors.

Regarding the study as a whole: Indistinguishable V segments such as TRBV6-2 and TRBV6-3 were excluded. When presence/absence was analysed, sequencing depth was taken to be roughly uniform across donors. Researchers reported in a later analysis that a missense DCLRE1C variant was tied to TCR beta V- and J-gene trimming.

This chain joins TRBV28 and TRBJ1-5, with 8 bases aligning to TRBD1. The receptor's source is a middle-aged man in good health and CMV-seropositive. What was sequenced was PBMCs. CDR3 sequence: CASSGGQGDNQPQHV. CDR3 sequence (DNA): TGTGCCAGCAGTGGTGGACAGGGTGACAATCAGCCCCAGCATGTT.